This entry concerns a single T cell receptor (beta chain). The target of this receptor is not known. Qualities for individual bases were not recorded, and no much larger clone is one base off. The entry originates in a study of blood T cell repertoires in COVID-19 (dated by TCRdb to about 2020). Notes on the research overall: Samples from collaborators originated in the United States, Italy and Spain and spanned both the acute and convalescent phases of COVID-19. Samples were obtained from the ongoing ImmuneRACE study (first 160 participants) and from 1,254 subjects provided by 6 global collaborators. The dataset comprised deeply sampled blood TCRbeta repertoires from subjects exposed to, actively infected with, or recovered from COVID-19. The repertoires were released in a freely available public database meant as a resource for research on the immune response to SARS-CoV-2. Where HLA class I and class II types were available, the types were taken from metadata supplied by the sample provider, not from assay-based typing. Nearly every sample came with metadata listing a de-identified subject ID, COVID-19 status, age in years and sex. The material from the prospective study consisted of cDNA or gDNA derived from T cells, B-cell-depleted T cells, or PBMCs.

On the study overall, not on this receptor specifically: How much clinical and demographic metadata was included differed by source and by participant, and the metadata was provided uncurated.

Participants in the prospective study were aged roughly 18 to 95 years, lived in 20 to 30 United States geographic areas, and enrolled through a virtual design. To assign participants to cohorts, the prospective study relied on clinical history that participants themselves reported in a screening survey and a study questionnaire. Exposed participants were defined as having been in contact with someone with a PCR-confirmed or clinician-diagnosed COVID-19 case within 2 weeks of study entry. In the prospective study, whole blood, serum and a nasopharyngeal or oropharyngeal swab were collected from each participant by mobile phlebotomists. Over an approximately 2-month period, participants in the prospective study had the option of providing additional blood draws and questionnaires. Prospective study blood samples were shipped either frozen or at room temperature before DNA extraction. TCRbeta CDR3 regions were amplified from genomic DNA by means of the immunoSEQ Assay, a bias-controlled multiplex PCR. The study's processing was this. The number of nucleated cells in each sample was estimated from the amplification of reference gene primers within the assay. To quantify the absolute abundance of each unique TCRbeta CDR3 rearrangement, sequence reads were collapsed and filtered. For each sample, productive Simpson clonality was calculated as the square root of Simpson's diversity index over productive rearrangements. TCRdb took this table from immuneACCESS and kept in-frame rearrangements with V and J called. Such tables lack part of the clones; where checked against another copy, unresolved V genes explain under half of the gap, and the rest is unexplained. D and trimming were read from the DNA, whereas the V and J calls and clone size are those reported in that table. For this sample there are under 250,000 clones; 75% to 90% appear just once. The top ten clones comprise over 2.5% of the sample.

The CDR3 goes from the cysteine to the phenylalanine over 15 residues. The retained sequence is limited to the CDR3, 45 bases, with the frame set at the first base. Deletion took 4 bases off V and 5 bases off J, with a span of 17 bases between the germline ends. CDR1 and CDR2 are read off the germline V gene (reference sequence) as PRHDT and FYEKMQ. This clonotype was sampled from a woman in her thirties or forties who had been exposed to COVID-19. The sequencing sample was made of PBMCs or T cells enriched from blood (not recorded which). The chain uses TRBV13 and TRBJ2-5; a weak D assignment points to TRBD2 (6 bases agree). The bases are TGTGCCAGCAGCTCTACCCGGGAAGGGAGGGAGACCCAGTACTTC. This sequence encodes CASSSTREGRETQYF.